The 15 T cell receptor beta chains presented below share a single source sample, sequenced in a study of cytomegalovirus exposure and HLA in healthy donors. PCR involved 60 Vbeta and 13 Jbeta primers. Libraries were prepared by immunoSEQ multiplex PCR; TCRdb keeps only in-frame clonotypes and omits some of them. The table records approximately 190,000 clones, about 80% of them present only once. Input material: PBMCs. These receptors were obtained from a woman between 18 and 29 years old in good health and CMV-seropositive.

The chain recombines TRBV6-1 with TRBJ2-4; 8 bases match TRBD2. With V trimmed by 6 bases and J by 4 bases, 5 bases remained unmatched. CDR1 and CDR2 from the germline V gene are MNHNS and SASEGT. The length of the CDR3 is 14 residues. The CDR3 protein is CASREGLGKNIQYF. CDR3 coding DNA: TGTGCCAGCAGGGAGGGACTAGGAAAAAACATTCAGTACTTC.

The chain uses TRBV27 and TRBJ1-2; TRBD1 aligns across 8 bases. The CDR3 runs 13 residues. V was pared by 3 bases and J by 7 bases, with 4 bases of the junction left unmatched. Germline lookup yields CDR1 MNHEY and CDR2 SMNVEV (reference sequence). The chain's CDR3 is CASSFQGAGGYTF. CDR3 nucleotide sequence: TGTGCCAGCAGTTTCCAGGGGGCAGGTGGCTACACCTTC.

The genes are TRBV9 and TRBJ2-3, with 7 bases that match TRBD2. CDR1 and CDR2 (germline): SGDLS, YYNGEE. The CDR3 has 15 amino acids. After removal of 3 bases from V and 2 bases from J, the junction contained 6 bases not matched to a gene. The chain's CDR3 is CASSGRGDLTDTQYF. CDR3 sequence (DNA): TGTGCCAGCAGCGGTCGGGGGGACCTCACAGATACGCAGTATTTT.

This chain links TRBV7-6 with TRBJ2-5; possibly TRBD1 for D (5 bases). V gave up 4 bases and J gave up 7 bases, with 16 bases separating them. The CDR3 contains 14 residues. Germline CDR1 SGHVS, CDR2 FNYEAQ. The CDR3 coding sequence is TGTGCCAGCAGCTCCCTCCATGGGGCCAGGACCCAGTACTTC. Amino acid sequence: CASSSLHGARTQYF.

This sequence joins TRBV7-2 and TRBJ1-4, with D perhaps matching TRBD1 (6 bases). Trimming cost V 5 bases and J 5 bases, with 15 bases left between them. This CDR3 spans 15 amino acids. Germline CDR1 and CDR2: SGHTA and FQGNSA. The chain's CDR3 is CASSRGGTGNEKLFF. The DNA of the CDR3 is TGTGCCAGCAGCCGGGGGGGCACAGGGAATGAAAAACTGTTTTTT.

V is TRBV5-1 and J is TRBJ1-1; TRBD1 agrees at 7 bases. Germline CDR1 reads SGHRS; CDR2 reads YFSETQ. With V trimmed by 2 bases and J by 3 bases, 1 base remained unmatched. This CDR3 comprises 13 residues. CDR3 nucleotides: TGCGCCAGCAGCTTTGACAGGGACACTGAAGCTTTCTTT. Translating gives CASSFDRDTEAFF.

The chain employs TRBV7-2 and TRBJ2-7, with 7 nucleotides matching TRBD2. Germline CDR1 is SGHTA and CDR2 is FQGNSA. The CDR3 runs 13 residues. CDR3 DNA sequence: TGTGCCGGCAGCCGTACGGGGGGTTACGAGCAGTACGTC. Its translation: CAGSRTGGYEQYV.

A single count supports this clone. V usage is TRBV6-1 and J usage is TRBJ1-3, with D perhaps matching TRBD1 (6 bases). Germline assignment: CDR1 MNHNS and CDR2 SASEGT. The V gene lost 2 bases and the J gene lost 2 bases, with 10 bases spanning the gap. The length of the CDR3 is 15 residues. In nucleotides, the CDR3 is TGTGCCAGCAGTGAACGCAGGGGTCCTGGAAACACCATATATTTT. This encodes CASSERRGPGNTIYF.

The gene calls are TRBV6-1 and TRBJ2-7, with 10 bases fitting TRBD1. The CDR3 contains 12 residues. After removal of 9 bases from V and 3 bases from J, the junction contained 2 bases not matched to a gene. CDR1 MNHNS and CDR2 SASEGT come from the germline V gene. The CDR3, as DNA: TGTGCCAGTGGGGACAGGGGCTACGAGCAGTACTTC. Amino acid sequence: CASGDRGYEQYF.

Turning to this clone: Germline and junction disagree at one end, which may indicate a read error. This same CDR3 is encoded by further DNA sequences in the sample. The genes are TRBV9 and TRBJ1-1; 7 bases are a match to TRBD1. Germline CDR1 reads SGDLS; CDR2 reads YYNGEE. The CDR3 sequence is 15 residues long. CDR3 loop: CASSAGTDGNTEAFF. The CDR3 region has the DNA TGTGCCAGCAGCGCAGGGACAGATGGGAACACTGAGGCTTTCTTT.

CDR3 nucleotides: TGTGCCAGCTGGCCGGGGAGAATTATCTCCGAGCAGTACTTC. Its protein product is CASWPGRIISEQYF. The rearrangement links TRBV6-5 to TRBJ2-7; weak D call: TRBD2 (5 bases). The V and J ends lost 8 bases and 6 bases respectively, with 20 bases between them. This CDR3 has 14 residues. The germline V gene encodes CDR1 MNHEY and CDR2 SVGAGI.

The V gene is TRBV11-3, the J gene TRBJ1-3; D unclear. V dropped 4 bases and J dropped 0 bases, with 10 bases sitting between them. The CDR3 loop spans 15 amino acids. Germline V CDR1 and CDR2: SGHNT, YENEEA. The CDR3 region is CASSSRRDSGNTIYF. The CDR3 DNA sequence: TGTGCCAGCAGCTCCAGACGGGACTCTGGAAACACCATATATTTT.

This clone appeared once. The chain is built from TRBV19 and TRBJ1-5; D gene uncertain. The ends were cut back, 6 bases at V and 4 bases at J, with 16 bases in the middle. CDR1 is LNHDA, CDR2 SQIVND, per germline (reference sequence). This CDR3 comprises 15 residues. Written as DNA, the CDR3 is TGTGCCAGTAGCCAATTCGGCAGGAATAATCAGCCCCAGCATTTT. This sequence encodes CASSQFGRNNQPQHF.

This chain uses TRBV2 with TRBJ1-6, with TRBD1 identical over 7 bases. V lost 11 bases, J lost 7 bases, and 8 bases stayed unmatched. The V gene's germline CDR1 is SNHLY and CDR2 FYNNEI. The CDR3 runs 13 residues. This chain's CDR3 is CAGGGTDNSPLHF. CDR3 DNA: TGTGCCGGCGGCGGGACAGACAATTCACCCCTCCACTTT.

This chain connects TRBV4-1 to TRBJ1-2; D remains unclear. V dropped 2 bases and J dropped 0 bases, with 19 bases sitting between them. Germline CDR1 MGHRA, CDR2 YSYEKL. There are 18 residues in the CDR3. The CDR3 DNA reads as TGCGCCAGCAGCCAACTGGCGATAGTCGGGATATCTAACTATGGCTACACCTTC. Its translation: CASSQLAIVGISNYGYTF.